This entry lists 3 T cell receptor beta chains sequenced from one sample in a study of regulatory T cells in long-lasting Graves disease. Noted time point: newly diagnosed GD, antithyroid drugs for less than 3 months. Extracted RNA from PBMCs served as the source of the TCR library. According to the study, TCR beta libraries were built with iRepertoire HTBI primers and CDR3-region Arm-PCR. Each CDR3 protein gets one entry after TCRdb re-called the multiplex PCR reads with MiXCR. The data hold hundreds of thousands of distinct CDR3 sequences, with 16% observed a single time. The same sample was also used in a study of T cells in Graves' hyperthyroidism and ophthalmopathy.

The sequences come from peripheral blood mononuclear cells (PBMCs), collected at new diagnosis, from a patient treated with antithyroid drugs. These TCRs come from a man in his forties with Graves disease.

Regarding this clonotype: A much larger clone lies one base from this, so it may be a read error. This chain connects TRBV6-1 to TRBJ2-7, with 8 bases matching TRBD2. This CDR3 is built from 14 residues. Looked up from germline, CDR1 is MNHNS and CDR2 is SASEGT. With 8 bases clipped from V and 3 bases from J, the junction kept 9 bases outside the gene matches. DNA of the CDR3: TGTGCCAGCCGGTGGACTAGCAGGTTCTACGAGCAGTACTTC. This gives the protein CASRWTSRFYEQYF.

Comments on this clonotype: This may be a read error: a much more frequent sequence differs by one nucleotide. This chain joins TRBV20-1 and TRBJ2-1, with D possibly TRBD1 on 5 matching bases. CDR3 length equals 10 residues. Germline V lookup: CDR1 DFQATT, CDR2 SNEGSKA (reference sequence). The CDR3 sequence is CSFEDNERFF. CDR3 DNA sequence: TGCAGCTTCGAGGACAATGAGCGGTTCTTC.

The chain carries TRBV24-1 and TRBJ2-3, with 9 bases that match TRBD1. Germline V gene sequence: CDR1 KGHDR, CDR2 SFDVKD. There are 17 residues in the CDR3. The trim removed 1 base at V and 1 base at J, leaving 5 bases unmatched. CDR3 in DNA: TGTGCCACCAGTGATTTCTACAGGGGGCGCGGCACAGATACGCAGTATTTT. Amino acids: CATSDFYRGRGTDTQYF.